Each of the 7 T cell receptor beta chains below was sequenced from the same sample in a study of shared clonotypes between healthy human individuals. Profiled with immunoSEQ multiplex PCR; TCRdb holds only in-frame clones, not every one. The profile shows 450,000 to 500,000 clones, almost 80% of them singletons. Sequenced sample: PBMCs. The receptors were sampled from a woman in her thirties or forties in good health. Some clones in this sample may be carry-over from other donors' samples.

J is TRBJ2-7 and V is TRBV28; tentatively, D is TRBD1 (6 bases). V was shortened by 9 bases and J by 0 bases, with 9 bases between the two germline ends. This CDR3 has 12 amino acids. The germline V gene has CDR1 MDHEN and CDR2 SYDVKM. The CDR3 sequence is CASTQGSYEQYF. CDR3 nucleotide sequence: TGTGCCAGTACACAGGGCTCCTACGAGCAGTACTTC.

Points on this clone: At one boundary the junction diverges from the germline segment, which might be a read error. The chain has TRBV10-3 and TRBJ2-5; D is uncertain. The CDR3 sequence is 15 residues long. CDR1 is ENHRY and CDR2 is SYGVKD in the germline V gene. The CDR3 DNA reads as TGTACCATCAGTGAGTCGTTCGCTGTACAAGAGACCCAGTACTTC. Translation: CTISESFAVQETQYF.

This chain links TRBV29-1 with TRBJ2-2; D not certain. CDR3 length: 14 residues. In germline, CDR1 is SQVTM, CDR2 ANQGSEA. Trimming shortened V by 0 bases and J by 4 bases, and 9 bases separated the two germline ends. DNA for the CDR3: TGCAGCGTTGAAGATCGTTGGGTCACCGGGGAGCTGTTTTTT. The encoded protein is CSVEDRWVTGELFF.

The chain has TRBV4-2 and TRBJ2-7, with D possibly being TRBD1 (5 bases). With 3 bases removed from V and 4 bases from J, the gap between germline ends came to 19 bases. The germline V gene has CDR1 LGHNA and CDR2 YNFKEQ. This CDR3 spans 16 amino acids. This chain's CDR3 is CASSHVGVTTPYEQYF. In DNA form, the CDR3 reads TGTGCCAGCAGCCATGTAGGGGTTACTACTCCGTACGAGCAGTACTTC.

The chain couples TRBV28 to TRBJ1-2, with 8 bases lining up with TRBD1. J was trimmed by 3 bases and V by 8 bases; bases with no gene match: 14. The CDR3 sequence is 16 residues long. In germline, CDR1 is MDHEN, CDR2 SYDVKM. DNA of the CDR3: TGTGCCAGCCTAACAGCTCGACAGGGGCGGTACTATGGCTACACCTTC. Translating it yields CASLTARQGRYYGYTF.

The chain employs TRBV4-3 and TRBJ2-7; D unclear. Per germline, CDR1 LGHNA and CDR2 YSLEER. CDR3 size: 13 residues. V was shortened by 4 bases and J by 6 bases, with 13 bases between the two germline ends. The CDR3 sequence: CASSPTVTGEQYF. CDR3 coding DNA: TGCGCCAGCAGCCCCACAGTTACCGGCGAGCAGTACTTC.

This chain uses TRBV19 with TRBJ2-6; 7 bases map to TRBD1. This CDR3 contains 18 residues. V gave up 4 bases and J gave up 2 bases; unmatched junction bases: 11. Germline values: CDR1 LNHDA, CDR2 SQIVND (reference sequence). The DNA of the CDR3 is TGTGCCAGTAGTACCCTACAGGGGTACACAACTGGGGCCAACGTCCTGACTTTC. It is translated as CASSTLQGYTTGANVLTF.